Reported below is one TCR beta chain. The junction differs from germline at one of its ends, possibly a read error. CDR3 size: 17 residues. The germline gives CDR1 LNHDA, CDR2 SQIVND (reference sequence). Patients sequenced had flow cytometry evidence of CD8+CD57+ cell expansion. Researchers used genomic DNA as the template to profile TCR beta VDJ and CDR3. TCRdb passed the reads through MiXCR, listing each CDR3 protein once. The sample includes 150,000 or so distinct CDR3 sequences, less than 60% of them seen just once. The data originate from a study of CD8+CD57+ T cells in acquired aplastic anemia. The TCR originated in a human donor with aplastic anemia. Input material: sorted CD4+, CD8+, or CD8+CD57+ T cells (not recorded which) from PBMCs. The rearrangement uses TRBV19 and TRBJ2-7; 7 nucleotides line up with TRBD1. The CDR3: CASSTTRTGPTSYEQYF. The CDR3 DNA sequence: TGTGCCAGTAGTACCACCCGGACAGGCCCCACTTCCTATGAGCAGTACTTC.